This TCR beta chain was captured by sequencing in a study of shared clonotypes between healthy human individuals. Study conclusions and caveats: A reduction in generation probabilities was seen for non-shared clonotypes relative to those shared by all four donors.

Deep level was the assay's run setting. Profiled with immunoSEQ multiplex PCR; TCRdb holds only in-frame clones, not every one. The sample lists about 960,000 clones; over 75% were seen once. For this clone: The target antigen is unknown.

Negatively enriched CD4+ T cells were divided by CD45RA into naive and memory. This TCR came from a man aged 18 to 29 in good health. The sequenced sample was memory CD4+ T cells sorted from blood. Subset given: CD45RA-negative fraction.

CDR3: CASSRTYTEAFF. The CDR3 DNA follows: TGTGCCAGCAGTCGGACCTACACTGAAGCTTTCTTT. The gene calls are TRBV2 and TRBJ1-1; no clear D. Germline assignment: CDR1 SNHLY and CDR2 FYNNEI. The CDR3 has 12 amino acids. V was clipped by 5 bases and J by 3 bases, with 7 bases between them.